This is a list of T cell receptor beta chains from one sample in a study of early T cells in non-severe SARS-CoV-2 infection. TCRdb re-analysed the 5' RACE reads in MiXCR, keeping a single row per CDR3 protein. The data hold around 82,000 distinct CDR3 sequences, with approximately 11% observed a single time. The specimen was whole blood. All receptors derive from an adult who was a healthcare worker with PCR-confirmed SARS-CoV-2 infection or an uninfected control (not recorded which). Each CDR3 is given with its conserved first and last residue. The order of the fields is V gene, D gene, J gene, clone size, CDR3 DNA, CDR3 protein. A D gene is named only where the DNA matches it firmly. The size entry is marked missing in some rows and otherwise reads once, few, many or a size class.

v_call: TRBV20-1
d_call: -
j_call: TRBJ1-6
clone_size: few
cdr3_nt: TGCAGTGCTGCTCAGAATTCACCCCTCCACTTT
cdr3_aa: CSAAQNSPLHF

v_call: TRBV7-2
d_call: -
j_call: TRBJ2-5
clone_size: -
cdr3_nt: TGTGCCAGCAGCTTAGCCGTAGAGACCCAGTACTTC
cdr3_aa: CASSLAVETQYF

v_call: TRBV6-1
d_call: TRBD1
j_call: TRBJ1-1
clone_size: -
cdr3_nt: TGTGCCAGCGGGAGACAGGGAAGGCGCACTGAAGCTTTCTTT
cdr3_aa: CASGRQGRRTEAFF

v_call: TRBV7-9
d_call: -
j_call: TRBJ1-3
clone_size: -
cdr3_nt: TGTGCCAGCAGCTTAGATCACAACACCATATATTTT
cdr3_aa: CASSLDHNTIYF

v_call: TRBV4-1
d_call: -
j_call: TRBJ1-6
clone_size: medium-sized
cdr3_nt: TGCGCCAGCAGCCAAGATCGGCAGGGGTCAAAAAATTCACCCCTCCACTTT
cdr3_aa: CASSQDRQGSKNSPLHF

v_call: TRBV29-1
d_call: TRBD2
j_call: TRBJ2-7
clone_size: many
cdr3_nt: TGCAGCGTTGAGGGGGGACTAGCGGGGATCTCCTACGAGCAGTACTTC
cdr3_aa: CSVEGGLAGISYEQYF

v_call: TRBV3-1
d_call: -
j_call: TRBJ2-2
clone_size: many
cdr3_nt: TGTGCCAGCAGCCAAGATGGAGGGTACACCGGGGAGCTGTTTTTT
cdr3_aa: CASSQDGGYTGELFF

v_call: TRBV5-5
d_call: TRBD1
j_call: TRBJ1-2
clone_size: few
cdr3_nt: TGTGCCAGCAGCTCACAGGGGGGATATGGCTACACCTTC
cdr3_aa: CASSSQGGYGYTF

v_call: TRBV12-3/TRBV12-4
d_call: -
j_call: TRBJ2-1
clone_size: few
cdr3_nt: TGTGCCAGCAGCCGGATATACAATGAGCAGTTCTTC
cdr3_aa: CASSRIYNEQFF

v_call: TRBV6-6
d_call: -
j_call: TRBJ2-2
clone_size: few
cdr3_nt: TGTGCCAGCGAGCCACCCGGGGGCCCCTCCGGGGAGCTGTTTTTT
cdr3_aa: CASEPPGGPSGELFF

v_call: TRBV6-5
d_call: -
j_call: TRBJ1-1
clone_size: many
cdr3_nt: TGTGCCAGCAGTTACTCTCGGAGGAACACTGAAGCTTTCTTT
cdr3_aa: CASSYSRRNTEAFF

v_call: TRBV7-9
d_call: -
j_call: TRBJ2-7
clone_size: -
cdr3_nt: TGTGCCAGCACAAAAGGAGGGGTCACCTCCTACGAGCGGTACTTC
cdr3_aa: CASTKGGVTSYERYF

v_call: TRBV18
d_call: -
j_call: TRBJ2-1
clone_size: many
cdr3_nt: TGTGCCAGCTCCCCTCGGGCGGACTGGAGCTCCTACAATGAGCAGTTCTTC
cdr3_aa: CASSPRADWSSYNEQFF

v_call: TRBV24-1
d_call: TRBD1
j_call: TRBJ2-5
clone_size: many
cdr3_nt: TGTGCCACCAGTGCAGGGGGCGAAGAGACCCAGTACTTC
cdr3_aa: CATSAGGEETQYF

v_call: TRBV5-1
d_call: TRBD1
j_call: TRBJ2-1
clone_size: many
cdr3_nt: TGCGCCAGCAGCTGGGACAGGATAAATGAGCAGTTCTTC
cdr3_aa: CASSWDRINEQFF